These 30 T cell receptor beta chains share one sample of origin, sequenced in a study of T cell changes during pregnancy in multiple sclerosis. Sequencing was performed with immunoSEQ multiplex PCR; in TCRdb, only in-frame clones are kept and a portion is missing. The sample holds roughly 40,000 clones; 90% to 95% are singletons and the top ten take about 0.33%. Sequencing used CD4+ T cells from peripheral blood mononuclear cells, obtained after pregnancy. These receptors originate from a female donor with multiple sclerosis, enrolled in a pregnancy study.

The rearrangement uses TRBV4-1 and TRBJ1-3, with a tentative D call TRBD1 (6 bases). V lost 1 base to trimming and J lost 4 bases, with 17 bases between them. This CDR3 region has 17 residues. Germline V gene sequence: CDR1 MGHRA, CDR2 YSYEKL. The CDR3 DNA is TGCGCCAGCAGCCAAGGTCAGCCAGTCGGGACAGGAAACACCATATATTTT. Its translation is CASSQGQPVGTGNTIYF.

This clone was counted once. The rearrangement links TRBV6-6 to TRBJ1-6; no clear D gene. The V gene lost 0 bases and the J gene lost 5 bases, with 11 bases spanning the gap. The CDR3 length is 16 residues. Germline CDR1 reads MNHNY; CDR2 reads SVGAGI (reference sequence). CDR3 sequence reads: CASSYSRGFDNSPLHF. In nucleotides, the CDR3 is TGTGCCAGCAGTTACTCTAGAGGATTTGATAATTCACCCCTCCACTTT.

V gene TRBV29-1 combines with J gene TRBJ1-2; D may be TRBD1 (5 bases). CDR3 length equals 12 residues. CDR1 is SQVTM, CDR2 ANQGSEA, per germline. Trimming shortened V by 5 bases and J by 4 bases, and 11 bases separated the two germline ends. CDR3 DNA: TGCAGCGTTTTCAGGGTCCTCTATGGCTACACCTTC. Protein product: CSVFRVLYGYTF.

The CDR3 loop reads CASSLAGLAGGRNEQFF. In DNA form, the CDR3 reads TGTGCCAGCAGCTTGGCGGGACTAGCGGGGGGGCGGAATGAGCAGTTCTTC. The gene calls are TRBV5-5 and TRBJ2-1; 16 bases are shared with TRBD2. The CDR3 extends over 17 amino acids. The J segment lost 7 bases and the V segment lost 0 bases, leaving 4 bases of the junction unmatched. Germline CDR1 and CDR2: SGHKS and YYEKEE (reference sequence).

The chain is built from TRBV4-2 and TRBJ1-2; possible D gene TRBD1, 5 bases. CDR1 is LGHNA and CDR2 is YNFKEQ in the germline V gene. The CDR3 has 16 residues. V was shortened by 0 bases and J by 8 bases, with 19 bases between the two germline ends. CDR3 sequence (DNA): TGTGCCAGCAGCCAAGATTTACGGGGGGGAATCTACGGCTACACCTTC. Encoded protein: CASSQDLRGGIYGYTF.

This clone came up once. V and J are TRBV9 and TRBJ2-5; tentatively, D is TRBD1 (5 bases). The CDR3 extends over 16 amino acids. CDR1 is SGDLS and CDR2 is YYNGEE in the germline V gene. Between the trimmed V and J ends, which lost 3 bases and 4 bases, there was a span of 19 bases. CDR3 sequence: CASSGPGFFGLETQYF. The CDR3 coding sequence is TGTGCCAGCAGCGGGCCAGGGTTCTTTGGGTTAGAGACCCAGTACTTC.

This clone was detected once. V usage is TRBV19 and J usage is TRBJ2-5; possible D gene TRBD2, 6 bases. The CDR3 is 14 amino acids. Germline CDR1 reads LNHDA; CDR2 reads SQIVND (reference sequence). Trimming removed 10 bases from V and 5 bases from J, with 20 bases in between. The CDR3 nucleotides read TGTGCCACCCAAGTCGGGGGTGGTCAGGAGACCCAGTACTTC. Translation gives CATQVGGGQETQYF.

This clone has just one count. The rearrangement uses TRBV7-9 and TRBJ1-1; unclear D gene. Germline CDR1 SEHNR, CDR2 FQNEAQ (reference sequence). This CDR3 region has 15 residues. Trimming removed 5 bases at V and 0 bases at J, with 13 bases between. The CDR3 here is CASSPRGNMNTEAFF. The CDR3 DNA sequence: TGTGCCAGCAGCCCCCGAGGTAACATGAACACTGAAGCTTTCTTT.

The chain joins TRBV2 to TRBJ2-5; a weak D match, TRBD1 (5 bases). CDR1 SNHLY and CDR2 FYNNEI come from the germline V gene. The V end lost 2 bases, the J end lost 2 bases, and 9 bases lay between the germline ends. This CDR3 has 14 amino acids. The CDR3 DNA follows: TGTGCCAGCAGTGAACTCAGGGCACAAGAGACCCAGTACTTC. Translation: CASSELRAQETQYF.

This clone occurred once. The chain joins TRBV6-1 to TRBJ1-1; D is uncertain. Trimming cost V 4 bases and J 1 base, with 7 bases left between them. Germline V gene lookup returns CDR1 MNHNS and CDR2 SASEGT. The CDR3 length is 13 residues. This CDR3 reads CASSAGRNTEAFF. CDR3 DNA sequence: TGTGCCAGCAGTGCCGGGAGGAACACTGAAGCTTTCTTT.

The genes are TRBV5-1 and TRBJ2-6; D remains ambiguous. The CDR3 extends over 16 amino acids. V lost 0 bases and J lost 0, with 7 bases in between. Germline loops: CDR1 SGHRS, CDR2 YFSETQ. The CDR3, as DNA: TGCGCCAGCAGCTTGGTTCCTAGCTCTGGGGCCAACGTCCTGACTTTC. Amino acid sequence: CASSLVPSSGANVLTF.

The rearrangement joins TRBV11-2 to TRBJ1-4; TRBD1 matches at 10 bases. From germline, CDR1 is SGHAT and CDR2 FQNNGV. CDR3 length: 16 amino acids. J lost 4 bases, V lost 5 bases, and 7 bases had no gene match. CDR3 coding DNA: TGTGCCAGCAGCCTAGGGACAGGGGTTAGTAATGAAAAACTGTTTTTT. It yields the protein CASSLGTGVSNEKLFF.

This chain links TRBV18 with TRBJ1-2; 8 nucleotides align to TRBD1. Germline V gene lookup returns CDR1 KGHSH and CDR2 LQKENI. The length of the CDR3 is 14 residues. With 2 bases clipped from V and 7 bases from J, the junction kept 6 bases outside the gene matches. CDR3 amino acids: CASSPKDRVGGYTF. The CDR3 nucleotides read TGTGCCAGCTCACCAAAGGACAGGGTCGGTGGCTACACCTTC. Drawing the rest from reference TRBV18 and TRBJ1-2, the complete variable domain is NAGVMQNPRHLVRRRGQEARLRCSPMKGHSHVYWYRQLPEEGLKFMVYLQKENIIDESGMPKERFSAEFPKEGPSILRIQQVVRGDSAAYFCASSPKDRVGGYTFGSGTRLTVV.

V gene TRBV5-6 combines with J gene TRBJ2-5; tentatively, D is TRBD2 (5 bases). The CDR3 covers 12 residues. In germline, CDR1 is SGHDT, CDR2 YYEEEE. V gave up 3 bases and J gave up 5 bases, with 8 bases separating them. This CDR3 is CASSWTDETQYF. CDR3 in DNA: TGTGCCAGCAGCTGGACTGATGAGACCCAGTACTTC. The full variable domain, in which reference TRBV5-6 and TRBJ2-5 provide the parts outside the CDR3, is DAGVTQSPTHLIKTRGQQVTLRCSPKSGHDTVSWYQQALGQGPQFIFQYYEEEERQRGNFPDRFSGHQFPNYSSELNVNALLLGDSALYLCASSWTDETQYFGPGTRLLVL.

The rearrangement links TRBV5-5 to TRBJ1-2; D gene unclear. This CDR3 region has 15 residues. The germline V gene encodes CDR1 SGHKS and CDR2 YYEKEE (reference sequence). Trimming shortened V by 0 bases and J by 3 bases, and 12 bases separated the two germline ends. CDR3 region: CASSLVLAADYGYTF. Here the CDR3 DNA reads TGTGCCAGCAGCTTGGTACTCGCGGCTGACTATGGCTACACCTTC.

V gene TRBV4-1 combines with J gene TRBJ2-7; 7 nucleotides line up with TRBD1. Germline V gives CDR1 MGHRA, CDR2 YSYEKL. CDR3 length: 14 amino acids. V lost 3 bases to trimming and J lost 5 bases; unmatched junction nucleotides: 7. The CDR3 DNA reads as TGCGCCAGCAGCCACTTAGACAGGGCCCACGAGCAGTACTTC. Translation gives CASSHLDRAHEQYF.

This chain uses TRBV28 with TRBJ1-4, with 7 bases lining up with TRBD1. J gave up 8 bases and V 1 base, and 7 bases lay outside the gene matches. The CDR3 is made up of 15 amino acids. CDR1 and CDR2 from the germline V gene are MDHEN and SYDVKM. CDR3 protein: CASSLYEGAGEKLFF. The CDR3 nucleotides read TGTGCCAGCAGTTTATACGAGGGGGCGGGAGAAAAACTGTTTTTT. The entire variable domain, with the rest obtained from reference TRBV28 and TRBJ1-4, is as follows: DVKVTQSSRYLVKRTGEKVFLECVQDMDHENMFWYRQDPGLGLRLIYFSYDVKMKEKGDIPEGYSVSREKKERFSLILESASTNQTSMYLCASSLYEGAGEKLFFGSGTQLSVL.

This clone was observed once. The chain has TRBV21-1 and TRBJ2-2; the table's TRBD1 call for D was not verified on the DNA. TRBV21-1 is assigned pseudogene status. CDR3 length equals 14 residues. CDR3 loop: CASSSGRENGELFF. Here the CDR3 DNA reads TGTGCCAGCAGCAGTGGCAGGGAAAATGGGGAGCTGTTTTTT.

The V call is TRBV27, the J call TRBJ1-2, with 11 bases fitting TRBD1. The CDR3 runs 16 residues. Germline CDR1 reads MNHEY; CDR2 reads SMNVEV (reference sequence). The J segment lost 4 bases and the V segment lost 5 bases, leaving 9 bases of the junction unmatched. In nucleotides, the CDR3 is TGTGCCAGCAGTCGAGGGGGGACAGGGGGGGTCTATGGCTACACCTTC. It is translated as CASSRGGTGGVYGYTF.

The chain links TRBV11-2 to TRBJ2-3, with 10 bases aligning to TRBD2. Germline values: CDR1 SGHAT, CDR2 FQNNGV. This CDR3 comprises 16 residues. V gave up 3 bases and J gave up 0 bases; unmatched junction bases: 3. This CDR3 is CASSLMGLASTDTQYF. The CDR3 DNA sequence: TGTGCCAGCAGCTTGATGGGACTAGCGAGCACAGATACGCAGTATTTT.

The chain links TRBV7-8 to TRBJ1-5; D unresolved. Germline V gene lookup returns CDR1 SGHVS and CDR2 FQNEAQ. This CDR3 region has 18 residues. V was cut by 1 base and J by 0 bases, with 16 bases left in between. CDR3 sequence: CASSLDNIVQYSNQPQHF. CDR3 coding DNA: TGTGCCAGCAGCTTAGACAATATCGTCCAATATAGCAATCAGCCCCAGCATTTT.

V gene TRBV2 combines with J gene TRBJ1-5; 9 nucleotides match TRBD1. This CDR3 has 14 amino acids. Germline loops: CDR1 SNHLY, CDR2 FYNNEI. Trimming cost V 6 bases and J 6 bases; bases outside gene matches: 6. The CDR3 DNA reads as TGTGCCAGCAGCCCGGGACAGGGTTTTCAGCCCCAGCATTTT. Protein product: CASSPGQGFQPQHF.

V gene TRBV27 combines with J gene TRBJ1-5; 9 nucleotides match TRBD1. The V gene's germline CDR1 is MNHEY and CDR2 SMNVEV (reference sequence). CDR3 length equals 14 residues. V lost 6 bases to trimming and J lost 4 bases; unmatched junction nucleotides: 4. In DNA form, the CDR3 reads TGTGCCAGCAGGGGACAGGGCTATAATCAGCCCCAGCATTTT. Amino acids: CASRGQGYNQPQHF.

V gene TRBV2 combines with J gene TRBJ2-3; D is perhaps TRBD1 (5 bases). Trimming pared 7 bases from V and 5 bases from J, leaving 13 bases between. Germline assignment: CDR1 SNHLY and CDR2 FYNNEI. The CDR3 loop spans 13 amino acids. The CDR3 DNA reads as TGTGCCAGCAAGGGGTCAGGGAAAGATACGCAGTATTTT. Protein: CASKGSGKDTQYF.

This clone was detected only a few times. The chain recombines TRBV4-2 with TRBJ2-5; tentatively, D is TRBD2 (6 bases). This CDR3 is 17 amino acids long. Per the germline V gene, CDR1 is LGHNA and CDR2 is YNFKEQ. The V end lost 1 base, the J end lost 2 bases, and 17 bases lay between the germline ends. CDR3 amino acids: CASSQVQGTRGQETQYF. The CDR3 region has the DNA TGTGCCAGCAGCCAAGTCCAAGGAACCCGGGGGCAAGAGACCCAGTACTTC.

The CDR3 DNA is TGTGCCAGCAGTCTTACCCAAGGGGTAAATGAGCAGTTCTTC. This encodes CASSLTQGVNEQFF. This chain connects TRBV6-4 to TRBJ2-1; the D gene is possibly TRBD1 (5 bases). Trimming pared 5 bases from V and 7 bases from J, leaving 15 bases between. Per the germline V gene, CDR1 is MRHNA and CDR2 is SNTAGT. CDR3 length: 14 amino acids.

This clone is a singleton in its sample. The chain combines TRBV7-3 with TRBJ2-5, with D possibly being TRBD1 (5 bases). Looked up from germline, CDR1 is SGHTA and CDR2 is FQGTGA. The CDR3 contains 13 residues. With 5 bases removed from V and 1 base from J, the gap between germline ends came to 8 bases. The CDR3 is CASSRGSQETQYF. CDR3 sequence (DNA): TGTGCCAGCAGCAGGGGCAGCCAAGAGACCCAGTACTTC. The full variable domain, its missing parts supplied by reference TRBV7-3 and TRBJ2-5, is GAGVSQTPSNKVTEKGKYVELRCDPISGHTALYWYRQSLGQGPEFLIYFQGTGAADDSGLPNDRFFAVRPEGSVSTLKIQRTERGDSAVYLCASSRGSQETQYFGPGTRLLVL.

The rearrangement uses TRBV11-1 and TRBJ1-1; D not certain. The CDR3 is 14 residues long. V shed 1 base and J shed 0 bases, with 6 bases lying between them. The V gene's germline CDR1 is SGHAT and CDR2 FQDESV (reference sequence). The DNA for the CDR3 is TGTGCCAGCAGCTTAGACCTAATGAACACTGAAGCTTTCTTT. It specifies CASSLDLMNTEAFF. The full variable domain, completed using reference TRBV11-1 and TRBJ1-1, is EAEVAQSPRYKITEKSQAVAFWCDPISGHATLYWYRQILGQGPELLVQFQDESVVDDSQLPKDRFSAERLKGVDSTLKIQPAELGDSAMYLCASSLDLMNTEAFFGQGTRLTVV.

This chain connects TRBV18 to TRBJ1-5, with 7 bases aligning to TRBD1. The CDR3 extends over 15 amino acids. The V segment lost 6 bases and the J segment 5 bases; nucleotides outside the gene matches: 10. Germline assignment: CDR1 KGHSH and CDR2 LQKENI. The CDR3 loop reads CASSPGAGGDQPQHF. CDR3 nucleotide sequence: TGTGCCAGCTCCCCAGGGGCAGGGGGAGATCAGCCCCAGCATTTT.

This chain joins TRBV6-1 and TRBJ2-5; D possibly corresponds to TRBD1 (6 bases). CDR3 length: 14 amino acids. The V gene's germline CDR1 is MNHNS and CDR2 SASEGT. Trimming stripped 3 bases from V and 8 bases from J, with 16 bases between. The CDR3 DNA sequence: TGTGCCAGCAGTGACCCAACAGGGTCCGGAACCCAGTACTTC. This codes for CASSDPTGSGTQYF.